This TCR beta chain appears in the sequencing data of a study of blood T cell repertoires in COVID-19. CDR3 length: 13 amino acids. In germline, CDR1 is SGHTA, CDR2 FQGNSA. V was clipped by 1 base and J by 5 bases, with 8 bases between them. This clone was counted between two and nine times. Original analysis: Reference gene primer amplification gave estimated nucleated cell counts. Only in-frame clones appear in the TCRdb table, and some are missing; sequencing was by immunoSEQ multiplex PCR. V and J calls and clone size are copied from that table; D and trimming were computed from the DNA. The repertoire includes 70,000 or so clones, about nine tenths of them detected once, and over 25% sits in the top ten.

The receptor was isolated from a woman older than 75 with active or convalescent COVID-19. The chain employs TRBV7-2 and TRBJ1-1, with D unresolved. Input material: peripheral blood. In DNA, the CDR3 is TGTGCCAGCAGCTTAGGCCGGTTAACTGAAGCTTTCTTT. Residues: CASSLGRLTEAFF.